Sequencing of this T cell receptor beta chain was carried out in a study of CD8+ T cells in alopecia areata. As to treatment: oral pan-JAK inhibitor, 5-10 mg twice daily. Worth noting for this clone: The same CDR3 also results from other DNA sequences found in this sample.

RNA extraction was followed by reverse transcription into cDNA, which acted as the sequencing template. Produced via immunoSEQ multiplex PCR; TCRdb's table is partial and in-frame only. The sample holds over 150,000 clones, 58% seen once. This CDR3 has 13 amino acids. Germline V lookup: CDR1 SEHNR, CDR2 FQNEAQ (reference sequence). The V end lost 5 bases, the J end lost 1 base, and 8 bases lay between the germline ends. The chain combines TRBV7-9 with TRBJ1-1; D ambiguous. The sequence was obtained from a human donor with alopecia areata. The sample in question was CD8+ T cells sorted from blood, obtained at week 24, from a patient treated with tofacitinib. CDR3 sequence reads: CASSPPGNTEAFF. In DNA, the CDR3 is TGTGCCAGCAGCCCACCCGGGAACACTGAAGCTTTCTTT.